A single T cell receptor beta chain is shown here with its context. The entry originates in a study of T cell changes during pregnancy in multiple sclerosis. Clones were read by immunoSEQ multiplex PCR, and TCRdb kept only the in-frame ones, dropping some. The sample holds tens of thousands of clones, 90% to 95% seen once. The CDR3 has 14 residues. Looked up from germline, CDR1 is SQVTM and CDR2 is ANQGSEA. Trimming took 6 bases from V and 3 from J; bases not matched to a gene: 5. Material: peripheral blood, obtained in the third trimester of pregnancy. V and J are TRBV29-1 and TRBJ1-1; 12 bases are shared with TRBD1. The sequence came from a female donor with multiple sclerosis, enrolled in a pregnancy study. CDR3 in DNA: TGCAGCGTGGGACAGGGGGCGACGGACACTGAAGCTTTCTTT. Its translation is CSVGQGATDTEAFF.